This T cell receptor (beta chain) was found in a study of OX40 agonist ivuxolimab in advanced cancers. In the study overall: It was ivuxolimab, an agonistic anti-OX40 (CD134) antibody, that patients were treated with. Three patients, one with hepatocellular carcinoma and two with cutaneous melanoma, achieved partial responses.

Clones were read by immunoSEQ multiplex PCR, and TCRdb kept only the in-frame ones, dropping some. The sample contains around 77,000 clones, around nine tenths of which appear only once. Deletions cut 5 bases from V and 7 bases from J, with 14 bases between. CDR1 is SGHTA, CDR2 FQGNSA, per germline. The CDR3 is 14 amino acids. The source of this sequence is an adult with an advanced solid tumor such as melanoma, head and neck, liver or kidney cancer. The chain carries TRBV7-2 and TRBJ1-4; D is uncertain. This sample comprised CD4+ or CD8+ T cells sorted from blood, obtained in a trial of the OX40 agonist ivuxolimab. This chain's CDR3 is CASSIQSSSEKLFF. CDR3 sequence (DNA): TGTGCCAGCAGCATACAGTCGAGCTCTGAAAAACTGTTTTTT.